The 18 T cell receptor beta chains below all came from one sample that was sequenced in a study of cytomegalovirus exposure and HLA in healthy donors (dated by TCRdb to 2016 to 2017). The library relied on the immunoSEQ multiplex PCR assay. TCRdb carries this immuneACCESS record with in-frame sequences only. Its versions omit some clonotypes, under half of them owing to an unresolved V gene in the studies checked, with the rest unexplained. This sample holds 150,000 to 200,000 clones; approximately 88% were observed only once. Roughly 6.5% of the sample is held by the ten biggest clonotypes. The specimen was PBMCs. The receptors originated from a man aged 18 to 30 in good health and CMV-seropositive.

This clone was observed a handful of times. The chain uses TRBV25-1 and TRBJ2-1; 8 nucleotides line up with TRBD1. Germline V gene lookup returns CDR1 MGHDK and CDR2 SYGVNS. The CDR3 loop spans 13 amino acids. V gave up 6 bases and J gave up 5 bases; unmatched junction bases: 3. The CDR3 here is CASRGTGDNEQFF. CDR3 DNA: TGTGCCAGCAGGGGGACAGGCGACAATGAGCAGTTCTTC.

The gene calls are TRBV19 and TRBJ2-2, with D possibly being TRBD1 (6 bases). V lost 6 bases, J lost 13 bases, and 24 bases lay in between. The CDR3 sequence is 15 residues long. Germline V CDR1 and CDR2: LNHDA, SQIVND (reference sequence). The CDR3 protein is CASRQGKGHREGLFF. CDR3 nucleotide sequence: TGTGCCAGTAGACAGGGAAAGGGGCACCGTGAGGGGCTGTTTTTT.

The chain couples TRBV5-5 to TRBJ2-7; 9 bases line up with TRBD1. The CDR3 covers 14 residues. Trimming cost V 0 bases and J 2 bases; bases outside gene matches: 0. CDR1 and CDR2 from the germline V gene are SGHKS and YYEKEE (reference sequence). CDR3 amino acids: CASSLGTGAYEQYF. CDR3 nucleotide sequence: TGTGCCAGCAGCTTGGGGACAGGGGCCTACGAGCAGTACTTC. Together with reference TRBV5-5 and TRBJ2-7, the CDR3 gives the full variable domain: DAGVTQSPTHLIKTRGQQVTLRCSPISGHKSVSWYQQVLGQGPQFIFQYYEKEERGRGNFPDRFSARQFPNYSSELNVNALLLGDSALYLCASSLGTGAYEQYFGPGTRLTVT.

The CDR3 protein is CASSIDRGNEQFF. In DNA, the CDR3 is TGTGCCAGTAGTATAGATCGGGGCAATGAGCAGTTCTTC. The chain joins TRBV19 to TRBJ2-1; tentatively, D is TRBD2 (5 bases). The germline V and J ends were trimmed by 0 bases and 6 bases, with 6 bases remaining between them. There are 13 residues in the CDR3. Per the germline V gene, CDR1 is LNHDA and CDR2 is SQIVND (reference sequence).

The chain's CDR3 is CASSSGRDRVGKNIQYF. DNA for the CDR3: TGTGCCAGCAGCTCCGGTCGGGACAGGGTCGGCAAAAACATTCAGTACTTC. V gene TRBV28 combines with J gene TRBJ2-4, with 9 bases lining up with TRBD1. V shed 6 bases and J 3 bases; nucleotides not matched to a gene: 12. Per the germline V gene, CDR1 is MDHEN and CDR2 is SYDVKM. CDR3 length equals 17 residues.

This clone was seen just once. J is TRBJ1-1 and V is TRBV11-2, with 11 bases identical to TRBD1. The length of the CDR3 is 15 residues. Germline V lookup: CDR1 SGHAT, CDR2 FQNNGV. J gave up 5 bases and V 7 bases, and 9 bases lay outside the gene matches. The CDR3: CASTLPGQGGTEAFF. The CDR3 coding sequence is TGTGCCAGCACCCTACCGGGACAGGGGGGAACTGAAGCTTTCTTT.

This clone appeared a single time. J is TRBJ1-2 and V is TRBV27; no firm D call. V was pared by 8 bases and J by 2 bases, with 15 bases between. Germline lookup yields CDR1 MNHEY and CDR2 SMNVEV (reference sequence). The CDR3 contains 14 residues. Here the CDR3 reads CASSNNGRNYGYTF. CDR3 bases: TGTGCCAGCTCAAACAACGGGAGAAACTATGGCTACACCTTC.

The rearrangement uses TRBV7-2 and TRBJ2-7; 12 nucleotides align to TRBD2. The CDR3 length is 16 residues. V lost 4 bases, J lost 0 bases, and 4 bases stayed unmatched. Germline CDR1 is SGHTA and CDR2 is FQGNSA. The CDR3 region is CASSSRLAGASYEQYF. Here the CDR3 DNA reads TGTGCCAGCAGCTCCCGACTAGCGGGGGCCTCCTACGAGCAGTACTTC.

CDR3 nucleotides: TGTGCCAGCCGAGGGGGCCCTAGTGATGGCTACACCTTC. Residues: CASRGGPSDGYTF. The J gene is TRBJ1-2, the V gene TRBV6-5; the match to TRBD1 covers 7 bases. Per germline, CDR1 MNHEY and CDR2 SVGAGI. CDR3 size: 13 residues. The V gene end was trimmed by 8 bases and the J gene end by 6 bases; junction bases not matched to a gene: 9.

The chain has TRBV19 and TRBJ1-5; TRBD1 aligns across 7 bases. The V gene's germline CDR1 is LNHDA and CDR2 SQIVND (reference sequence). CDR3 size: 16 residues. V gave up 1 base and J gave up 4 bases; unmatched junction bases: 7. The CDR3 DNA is TGTGCCAGTAGTATAGTCCGGGACAGATTAAATCAGCCCCAGCATTTT. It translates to CASSIVRDRLNQPQHF. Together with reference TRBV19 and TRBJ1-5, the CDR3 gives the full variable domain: DGGITQSPKYLFRKEGQNVTLSCEQNLNHDAMYWYRQDPGQGLRLIYYSQIVNDFQKGDIAEGYSVSREKKESFPLTVTSAQKNPTAFYLCASSIVRDRLNQPQHFGDGTRLSIL.

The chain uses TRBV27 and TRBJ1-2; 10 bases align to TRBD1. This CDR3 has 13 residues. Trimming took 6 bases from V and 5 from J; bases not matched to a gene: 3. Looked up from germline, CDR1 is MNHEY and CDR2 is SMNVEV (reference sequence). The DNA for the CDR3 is TGTGCCAGCAGGCGGGACAGGGGTTATGGCTACACCTTC. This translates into CASRRDRGYGYTF.

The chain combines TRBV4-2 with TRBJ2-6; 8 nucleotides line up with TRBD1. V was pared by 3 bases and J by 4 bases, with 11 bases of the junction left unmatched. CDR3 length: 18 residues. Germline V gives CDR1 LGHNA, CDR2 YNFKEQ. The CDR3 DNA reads TGTGCCAGCAGCCAGGGAGACAGGGGACGGGCCGGGGCCAACGTCCTGACTTTC. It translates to CASSQGDRGRAGANVLTF.

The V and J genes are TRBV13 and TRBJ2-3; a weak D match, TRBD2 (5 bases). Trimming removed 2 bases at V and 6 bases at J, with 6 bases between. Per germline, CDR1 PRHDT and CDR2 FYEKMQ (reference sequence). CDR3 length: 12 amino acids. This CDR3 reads CASSLRRDTQYF. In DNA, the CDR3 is TGTGCCAGCAGCTTAAGGAGGGATACGCAGTATTTT.

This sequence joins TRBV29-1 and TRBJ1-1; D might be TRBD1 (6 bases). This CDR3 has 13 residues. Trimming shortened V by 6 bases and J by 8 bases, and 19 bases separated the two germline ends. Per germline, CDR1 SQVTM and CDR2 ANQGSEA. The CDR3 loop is CSVCRGRHREAFF. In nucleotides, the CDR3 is TGCAGCGTCTGCAGGGGCCGCCATAGGGAAGCTTTCTTT.

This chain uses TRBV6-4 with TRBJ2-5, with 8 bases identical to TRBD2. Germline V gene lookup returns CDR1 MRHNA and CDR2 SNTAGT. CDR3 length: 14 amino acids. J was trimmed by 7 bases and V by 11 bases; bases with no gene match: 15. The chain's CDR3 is CARRGTRASWTQYF. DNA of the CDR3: TGTGCCCGACGCGGGACTAGAGCCTCGTGGACCCAGTACTTC.

The CDR3 here is CASSPGGWREGYNEQFF. CDR3 coding DNA: TGTGCCAGCAGCCCCGGGGGATGGCGGGAGGGCTACAATGAGCAGTTCTTC. The rearrangement joins TRBV11-2 to TRBJ2-1; 9 bases map to TRBD2. V lost 5 bases and J lost 3; bases outside the gene matches: 11. CDR3 length: 17 residues. Germline assignment: CDR1 SGHAT and CDR2 FQNNGV.

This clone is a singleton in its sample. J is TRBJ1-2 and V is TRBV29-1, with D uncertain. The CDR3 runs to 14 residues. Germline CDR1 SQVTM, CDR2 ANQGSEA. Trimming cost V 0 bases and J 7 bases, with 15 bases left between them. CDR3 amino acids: CSVEEGTMTFGYTF. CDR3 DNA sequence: TGCAGCGTTGAAGAAGGTACTATGACTTTTGGCTACACCTTC.

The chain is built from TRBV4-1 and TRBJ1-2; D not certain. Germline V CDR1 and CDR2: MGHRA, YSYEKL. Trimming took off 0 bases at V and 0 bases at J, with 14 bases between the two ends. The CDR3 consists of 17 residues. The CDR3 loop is CASSQDPVKRTNYGYTF. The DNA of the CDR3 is TGCGCCAGCAGCCAAGACCCAGTTAAAAGAACTAACTATGGCTACACCTTC.